This TCR beta chain was sequenced in a study of long-term antiretroviral therapy in people with HIV. Notes on the study in general: The study found narrower CDR3 length ranges in HIV repertoires than in controls. Participants lacked recorded data on ART adherence, viral resistance or therapy changes. Every time point showed a repertoire led by clones expanded before ART.

The CDR3 sequence is 17 residues long. In germline, CDR1 is KGHSH, CDR2 LQKENI. Trimming cost V 3 bases and J 0 bases, with 15 bases left between them. Investigators performed immunoSEQ version v3.0 at survey level. The protocol was immunoSEQ multiplex PCR, while the TCRdb copy is restricted to in-frame clones and leaves out a portion. This table has around 34,000 clones, 75% to 90% appearing once. Concerning this clone itself: What it binds is not known.

This TCR was recovered from a man aged 18 to 30 with HIV. The V call is TRBV18, the J call TRBJ2-1; the D gene is possibly TRBD2 (5 bases). The specimen was unsorted PBMCs, collected 1.5 years after starting antiretroviral therapy. CDR3 amino acids: CASSPGMVASSYNEQFF. The CDR3, as DNA: TGTGCCAGCTCACCGGGGATGGTAGCGAGCTCCTACAATGAGCAGTTCTTC. The complete variable domain, with remaining parts taken from reference TRBV18 and TRBJ2-1, reads NAGVMQNPRHLVRRRGQEARLRCSPMKGHSHVYWYRQLPEEGLKFMVYLQKENIIDESGMPKERFSAEFPKEGPSILRIQQVVRGDSAAYFCASSPGMVASSYNEQFFGPGTRLTVL.